This T cell receptor (beta chain) was recorded in a study of shared clonotypes between healthy human individuals. Clones were read by immunoSEQ multiplex PCR, and TCRdb kept only the in-frame ones, dropping some. The sample lists roughly 700,000 clones; around 90% were seen once. Study results and caveats: Sharing across four donors was highest in naive CD4 (around 5%) and lowest in memory CD8 (approximately 0.4%).

About this clone itself: Its target is unknown.

CDR1 MGHRA and CDR2 YSYEKL come from the germline V gene. Trimming took off 6 bases at V and 5 bases at J, with 13 bases between the two ends. CDR3 length equals 14 residues. This chain connects TRBV4-1 to TRBJ2-2, with D unresolved. The sample comprised memory CD8+ T cells from PBMCs. Stated subset: CD45RO+ cells pooled with CCR7-negative TemRA cells. This clonotype was obtained from a man younger than 35 in good health. Some clones in this sample may be carry-over from other donors' samples. CDR3 nucleotide sequence: TGCGCCAGCAGTCCAAGAGGAAGGACCGGGGAGCTGTTTTTT. Its translation: CASSPRGRTGELFF.